This T cell receptor (beta chain) was documented in a study of blood T cell repertoires in COVID-19. Turning to the study itself: The study drew acute and convalescent COVID-19 samples from the United States, Italy and Spain. PBMCs, B-cell-depleted T cells, or T cells were the source of the cDNA or gDNA that made up the material.

Per the study methods: Amplified reference gene primers provided the basis for estimating nucleated cell counts. Libraries were prepared by immunoSEQ multiplex PCR; TCRdb keeps only in-frame clonotypes and omits some of them. Clone size and the V and J calls come from that table; the DNA yielded D and trimming. The table includes some 85,000 clones, 65% to 80% detected once. This CDR3 contains 17 residues. J was trimmed by 8 bases and V by 7 bases; bases with no gene match: 15. Germline assignment: CDR1 SNHLY and CDR2 FYNNEI. The receptor was isolated from a human donor in a cohort sampled during active COVID-19. The sample taken for sequencing was peripheral blood. The chain has TRBV2 and TRBJ2-3; 13 bases agree with TRBD2. Written as DNA, the CDR3 is TGTGCCAGCACTCATTTCACTAGCGGGAGGGCCGGGGGTACGCAGTATTTT. This sequence encodes CASTHFTSGRAGGTQYF.